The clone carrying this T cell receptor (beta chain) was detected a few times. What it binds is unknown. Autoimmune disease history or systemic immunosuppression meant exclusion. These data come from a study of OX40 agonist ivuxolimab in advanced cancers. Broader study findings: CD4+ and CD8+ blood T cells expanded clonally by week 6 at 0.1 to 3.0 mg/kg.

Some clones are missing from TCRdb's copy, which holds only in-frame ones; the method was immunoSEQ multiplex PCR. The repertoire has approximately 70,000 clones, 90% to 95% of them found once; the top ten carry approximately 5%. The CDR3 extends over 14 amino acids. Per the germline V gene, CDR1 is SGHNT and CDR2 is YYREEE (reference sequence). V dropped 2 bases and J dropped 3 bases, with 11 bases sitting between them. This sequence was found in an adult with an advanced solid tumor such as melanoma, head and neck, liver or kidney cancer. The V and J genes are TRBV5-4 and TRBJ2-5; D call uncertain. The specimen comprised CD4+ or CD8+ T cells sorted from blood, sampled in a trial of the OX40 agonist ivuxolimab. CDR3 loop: CASSLSSGEETQYF. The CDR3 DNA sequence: TGTGCCAGCAGCTTATCGTCGGGTGAAGAGACCCAGTACTTC.